This TCR beta chain was documented in a study of OX40 agonist ivuxolimab in advanced cancers. Study details: While on treatment, patients had intravenous ivuxolimab at 0.01 to 10 mg/kg every 2 weeks.

Libraries were prepared by immunoSEQ multiplex PCR; TCRdb keeps only in-frame clonotypes and omits some of them. Of more than 60,000 clones in the sample, about 94% were seen once. Findings of the study overall: At doses 0.1 to 3.0 mg/kg, CD4+ and CD8+ clones expanded.

CDR3 length: 15 amino acids. The V and J ends lost 3 bases and 3 bases respectively, with 15 bases between them. Germline CDR1 is KGHSH and CDR2 is LQKENI. Details on this clone: Its specificity is not known.

The specimen comprised CD4+ or CD8+ T cells sorted from blood, sampled in a trial of the OX40 agonist ivuxolimab. This clonotype was sampled from an adult with an advanced solid tumor such as melanoma, head and neck, liver or kidney cancer. The chain employs TRBV18 and TRBJ2-7; D is possibly TRBD1 or TRBD2 (5 bases each). The CDR3 region is CASSPGTVLFYEQYF. CDR3 sequence (DNA): TGTGCCAGCTCACCGGGGACCGTCCTTTTCTACGAGCAGTACTTC.